This TCR beta chain was found in a study of early T cells in non-severe SARS-CoV-2 infection. This clonotype has at least ten counts. Trimming pared 0 bases from V and 1 base from J, leaving 7 bases between. The CDR3 length is 15 residues. Germline loops: CDR1 SGHRS, CDR2 YFSETQ. The library protocol tagged individual cDNA molecules with unique molecular identifiers. TCRdb re-derived calls from the 5' RACE reads in MiXCR, one entry per CDR3 protein. In the table there are 70,000 or so distinct CDR3 sequences, roughly an eighth of which are singletons. The specimen was whole blood. The receptor was isolated from an adult who was a healthcare worker with PCR-confirmed SARS-CoV-2 infection or an uninfected control (not recorded which). This rearrangement joins TRBV5-1 to TRBJ2-2; D is undetermined. In nucleotides, the CDR3 is TGCGCCAGCAGCTTGGTACAGATGAACACCGGGGAGCTGTTTTTT. Amino acids: CASSLVQMNTGELFF.